This entry describes one T cell receptor (beta chain). Germline V gives CDR1 SGDLS, CDR2 YYNGEE. V was pared by 2 bases and J by 2 bases, with 10 bases of the junction left unmatched. The CDR3 loop spans 16 amino acids. This sample is drawn from a study of blood T cell repertoires in COVID-19. In the original analysis: Amplification of reference gene primers was used by the study to estimate nucleated cell counts. Profiled with immunoSEQ multiplex PCR; TCRdb holds only in-frame clones, not every one. V and J calls and clone size are given by that table; D and trimming were obtained from the DNA. Among roughly 320,000 clones, over 75% were seen once, and the ten largest hold approximately 4.1%.

The chain uses TRBV9 and TRBJ2-7, with TRBD2 matching 7 bases. This receptor was obtained from a man aged 30-40 years who had recovered from COVID-19. The sequenced material came from PBMCs or T cells enriched from blood (not recorded which). CDR3 nucleotides: TGTGCCAGCAGCGTTGCAGCTGGCGGGAGTACCTACGAGCAGTACTTC. The encoded protein is CASSVAAGGSTYEQYF.